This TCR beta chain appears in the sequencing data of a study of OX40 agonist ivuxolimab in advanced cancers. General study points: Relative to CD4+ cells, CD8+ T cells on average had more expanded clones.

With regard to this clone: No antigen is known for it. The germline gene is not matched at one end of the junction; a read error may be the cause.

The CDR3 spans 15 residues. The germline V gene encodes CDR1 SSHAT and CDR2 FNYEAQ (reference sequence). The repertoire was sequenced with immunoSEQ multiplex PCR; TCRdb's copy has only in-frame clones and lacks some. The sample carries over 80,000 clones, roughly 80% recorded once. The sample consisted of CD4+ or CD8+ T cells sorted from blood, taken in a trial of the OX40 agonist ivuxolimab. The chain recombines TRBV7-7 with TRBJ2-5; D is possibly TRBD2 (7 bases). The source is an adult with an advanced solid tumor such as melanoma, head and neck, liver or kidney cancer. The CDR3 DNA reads TGTGCTAGCAGCGTGGGAGGGGGACTCCAAGAGACCCAGTACTTC. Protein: CASSVGGGLQETQYF.